The 23 T cell receptor beta chains below come from one sample, sequenced in a study of beta chain features in type 1 diabetes. Sequencing targeted expressed TCRB transcripts, as all isolated RNA had been reverse transcribed. Method: immunoSEQ multiplex PCR; TCRdb's copy keeps in-frame clones and lacks some. This table holds some 100,000 clones, 30% to 40% found once. Material for sequencing was stem cell memory CD4+ T cells from blood. Receptors originate from a woman aged 18-29 years in good health.

This rearrangement joins TRBV18 to TRBJ2-1; D may be TRBD2 (6 bases). This CDR3 comprises 13 residues. CDR1 KGHSH and CDR2 LQKENI come from the germline V gene. Trimming cost V 3 bases and J 3 bases, with 6 bases left between them. The CDR3: CASSPGGYNEQFF. CDR3 nucleotides: TGTGCCAGCTCACCGGGGGGCTACAATGAGCAGTTCTTC.

CDR3 in amino acids: CASSRQGREQFF. CDR3 DNA: TGTGCCAGCAGCCGGCAGGGGAGAGAGCAGTTCTTC. V and J are TRBV11-2 and TRBJ2-1, with a weak D call TRBD1 (6 bases). V lost 5 bases and J 10 bases, leaving 12 bases between the germline ends. Germline-derived CDR1 and CDR2 are SGHAT and FQNNGV. CDR3 length: 12 amino acids.

This clone was found a few times. The chain is built from TRBV15 and TRBJ1-3; no reliable D call. The CDR3 has 16 amino acids. CDR1 is LNHNV and CDR2 is YYDKDF in the germline V gene (reference sequence). V gave up 5 bases and J gave up 3 bases, with 17 bases separating them. DNA for the CDR3: TGTGCCACCAGCGATTCGGTGCTTTTCGGTGGAAACACCATATATTTT. Translating it yields CATSDSVLFGGNTIYF.

The chain joins TRBV7-8 to TRBJ2-1, with TRBD1 as a possible D gene (5 bases). This CDR3 comprises 14 residues. Trimming took 1 base from V and 6 from J, leaving 10 bases between them. The germline gives CDR1 SGHVS, CDR2 FQNEAQ. The CDR3 DNA reads as TGTGCCAGCAGCTTAGGGCTCAGGGTCAATGAGCAGTTCTTC. As protein: CASSLGLRVNEQFF.

V and J are TRBV5-5 and TRBJ2-5, with TRBD1 matching 8 bases. CDR1 and CDR2 (germline): SGHKS, YYEKEE (reference sequence). This CDR3 is built from 17 residues. With V trimmed by 2 bases and J by 2 bases, 11 bases remained unmatched. CDR3 coding DNA: TGTGCCAGCAGCTTCGTCCGGACAGGGCCGGGGCAAGAGACCCAGTACTTC. This encodes CASSFVRTGPGQETQYF.

The rearrangement links TRBV2 to TRBJ2-1; D not resolved. This CDR3 contains 13 residues. The germline V and J ends were trimmed by 4 bases and 4 bases, with 8 bases remaining between them. Germline CDR1 and CDR2: SNHLY and FYNNEI. The CDR3 sequence is CASSVRVYNEQFF. In DNA form, the CDR3 reads TGTGCCAGCAGTGTAAGAGTGTACAATGAGCAGTTCTTC.

DNA of the CDR3: TGTGCCAGCAGTTATAACAGGGGTCAGCCCCAGCATTTT. Protein: CASSYNRGQPQHF. This sequence joins TRBV6-6 and TRBJ1-5; 7 positions agree with TRBD1. After removal of 3 bases from V and 6 bases from J, the junction contained 2 bases not matched to a gene. CDR1 is MNHNY and CDR2 is SVGAGI in the germline V gene (reference sequence). The CDR3 extends over 13 amino acids.

The chain links TRBV29-1 to TRBJ1-3; 8 bases fit TRBD1. Germline-derived CDR1 and CDR2 are SQVTM and ANQGSEA. V lost 7 bases to trimming and J lost 2 bases; unmatched junction nucleotides: 1. CDR3 length: 12 amino acids. The DNA of the CDR3 is TGCAGCGGGGGACAGGCTGGAAACACCATATATTTT. Protein sequence: CSGGQAGNTIYF.

This clone was seen ten or more times. The chain carries TRBV7-9 and TRBJ2-1, with D possibly being TRBD1 (6 bases). The V end lost 4 bases, the J end lost 8 bases, and 15 bases lay between the germline ends. Germline CDR1 reads SEHNR; CDR2 reads FQNEAQ (reference sequence). The CDR3 covers 14 residues. In DNA, the CDR3 is TGTGCCAGCAGCTCCAATTTGAGGGGGTATGAGCAGTTCTTC. It codes for CASSSNLRGYEQFF.

The rearrangement uses TRBV28 and TRBJ2-7, with 9 bases aligning to TRBD1. The CDR3 sequence is 19 residues long. Losses at the gene ends were 5 bases for V and 6 bases for J; bases not matched to a gene: 23. CDR1 and CDR2 (germline): MDHEN, SYDVKM. The CDR3, as DNA: TGTGCCAGCAGTACATACCGGGCCGGGACAGGGCTAAGGGCCAGCGAGCAGTACTTC. It is translated as CASSTYRAGTGLRASEQYF.

The rearrangement links TRBV19 to TRBJ1-1; 11 nucleotides agree with TRBD1. V dropped 7 bases and J dropped 10; count of bases not matched to a gene: 2. The germline CDR1 and CDR2 sequences are LNHDA and SQIVND (reference sequence). This CDR3 spans 11 amino acids. CDR3 region: CASKDRGRAFF. As DNA, the CDR3 is TGTGCCAGTAAGGACAGGGGGCGAGCTTTCTTT.

The table lists this clone with a few counts. This chain joins TRBV14 and TRBJ2-3, with a possible D match to TRBD1 (6 bases). This CDR3 is 15 amino acids long. CDR1 is SGHDN and CDR2 is FVKESK in the germline V gene. V shed 2 bases and J shed 0 bases, with 9 bases lying between them. This CDR3 reads CASSQTGISTDTQYF. In nucleotides, the CDR3 is TGTGCCAGCAGCCAAACAGGGATTAGCACAGATACGCAGTATTTT.

V is TRBV7-2 and J is TRBJ2-7; possible D gene TRBD2, 6 bases. Germline CDR1 is SGHTA and CDR2 is FQGNSA. V lost 0 bases, J lost 3 bases, and 6 bases lay in between. CDR3 size: 13 residues. The CDR3 loop is CASSLAGGYEQYF. The CDR3 DNA reads as TGTGCCAGCAGCTTAGCGGGGGGCTACGAGCAGTACTTC.

The table lists this clone with a few counts. This chain links TRBV29-1 with TRBJ1-1; D is unclear. From germline, CDR1 is SQVTM and CDR2 ANQGSEA. This CDR3 comprises 13 residues. V was pared by 6 bases and J by 1 base, with 12 bases between. CDR3 sequence (DNA): TGCAGCGTGATGAAAGCGTCGAACACTGAAGCTTTCTTT. Protein sequence: CSVMKASNTEAFF.

This chain links TRBV29-1 with TRBJ2-5; TRBD2 aligns across 9 bases. This CDR3 region has 15 residues. Germline CDR1 and CDR2: SQVTM and ANQGSEA. V trimming: 3 bases; J trimming: 5 bases; junction bases outside the gene matches: 10. The CDR3 DNA follows: TGCAGCGTTGACGGGCATAGCGGGAGAGGGGAGACCCAGTACTTC. Amino acids: CSVDGHSGRGETQYF. The whole variable domain, remainder taken from reference TRBV29-1 and TRBJ2-5, is SAVISQKPSRDICQRGTSLTIQCQVDSQVTMMFWYRQQPGQSLTLIATANQGSEATYESGFVIDKFPISRPNLTFSTLTVSNMSPEDSSIYLCSVDGHSGRGETQYFGPGTRLLVL.

This clone was picked up a small number of times. The genes are TRBV30 and TRBJ2-7, with D possibly being TRBD1 (6 bases). There are 15 residues in the CDR3. V gave up 3 bases and J gave up 2 bases, with 17 bases separating them. Per the germline V gene, CDR1 is GTSNPN and CDR2 is SVGIG (reference sequence). The CDR3: CAWRRGTRSPYEQYF. CDR3 bases: TGTGCCTGGAGGAGGGGGACACGCTCTCCCTACGAGCAGTACTTC.

The genes are TRBV6-1 and TRBJ2-2; tentative D call: TRBD1 (6 bases). Per the germline V gene, CDR1 is MNHNS and CDR2 is SASEGT. This CDR3 is built from 14 residues. Deletions cut 3 bases from V and 3 bases from J, with 8 bases between. As DNA, the CDR3 is TGTGCCAGCAGTGAGGGGGCCGACACCGGGGAGCTGTTTTTT. Protein sequence: CASSEGADTGELFF.

This clone has only a few counts. The chain uses TRBV5-6 and TRBJ1-2; 9 nucleotides agree with TRBD1. V shed 4 bases and J 8 bases; nucleotides not matched to a gene: 6. The CDR3 contains 13 residues. CDR1 and CDR2 (germline): SGHDT, YYEEEE. The CDR3 nucleotides read TGTGCCAGCAGCCTGGGACAGGGAGGAGGCTACACCTTC. Translated: CASSLGQGGGYTF. Based on the CDR3 plus reference TRBV5-6 and TRBJ1-2, the full variable domain is DAGVTQSPTHLIKTRGQQVTLRCSPKSGHDTVSWYQQALGQGPQFIFQYYEEEERQRGNFPDRFSGHQFPNYSSELNVNALLLGDSALYLCASSLGQGGGYTFGSGTRLTVV.

This chain connects TRBV7-2 to TRBJ2-2; 9 bases are shared with TRBD2. CDR1 is SGHTA, CDR2 FQGNSA, per germline. The CDR3 covers 16 residues. After removal of 3 bases from V and 4 bases from J, the junction contained 6 bases not matched to a gene. CDR3 loop: CASSFRSGRTTGELFF. CDR3 DNA: TGTGCCAGCAGCTTCCGCAGCGGGAGGACCACCGGGGAGCTGTTTTTT.

The CDR3 is CASSFDIPGQGPRERYNEQFF. The CDR3 DNA follows: TGTGCCAGCAGTTTCGACATACCGGGACAGGGACCGCGGGAGAGGTACAATGAGCAGTTCTTC. The V gene is TRBV28, the J gene TRBJ2-1; 9 nucleotides match TRBD1. The J segment lost 4 bases and the V segment lost 3 bases, leaving 22 bases of the junction unmatched. The CDR3 spans 21 residues. Germline V gene data show CDR1 as MDHEN and CDR2 as SYDVKM.

This clone was seen more than once but under ten times. The chain combines TRBV30 with TRBJ1-2; D ambiguous. The ends were cut back, 0 bases at V and 8 bases at J, with 13 bases in the middle. The CDR3 totals 13 residues. CDR1 is GTSNPN and CDR2 is SVGIG in the germline V gene (reference sequence). The CDR3 sequence is CAWSVRGYRGYTF. The CDR3 bases are TGTGCCTGGAGTGTACGAGGGTATAGGGGCTACACCTTC.

This chain connects TRBV7-2 to TRBJ2-7; tentative D call: TRBD1 (5 bases). Germline CDR1 and CDR2: SGHTA and FQGNSA. V was cut by 1 base and J by 2 bases, with 9 bases left in between. CDR3 length equals 14 residues. The CDR3 loop reads CASSLGTGPYEQYF. CDR3 nucleotide sequence: TGTGCCAGCAGCTTAGGAACAGGCCCCTACGAGCAGTACTTC.

This clone was detected a few times. This chain uses TRBV28 with TRBJ2-5; TRBD1 matches 11 bases. This CDR3 is 16 amino acids long. Germline V gene data show CDR1 as MDHEN and CDR2 as SYDVKM. J was trimmed by 0 bases and V by 3 bases; bases with no gene match: 3. The CDR3 sequence is CASSFGTGGHQETQYF. CDR3 in DNA: TGTGCCAGCAGTTTCGGGACAGGGGGTCACCAAGAGACCCAGTACTTC.